The 13 T cell receptor beta chains listed next were all sequenced from one sample in a study of shared clonotypes between healthy human individuals. Profiled with immunoSEQ multiplex PCR; TCRdb holds only in-frame clones, not every one. The sample records roughly 2.6 million clones, around nine tenths being singletons. Sequencing was carried out using naive CD4+ T cells sorted from blood. Subset given: CD45RA+ positively selected. The receptors stem from a young man in good health.

This clone was observed a single time. The genes are TRBV4-1 and TRBJ2-4, with 8 nucleotides matching TRBD1. J lost 0 bases, V lost 0 bases, and 10 bases had no gene match. CDR1 and CDR2 from the germline V gene are MGHRA and YSYEKL. The CDR3 extends over 19 amino acids. The CDR3: CASSQERDRSSKAKNIQYF. CDR3 sequence (DNA): TGCGCCAGCAGCCAAGAGAGGGACAGGTCTTCAAAAGCCAAAAACATTCAGTACTTC.

The chain has TRBV25-1 and TRBJ1-2, with D hard to call. Trimming pared 4 bases from V and 0 bases from J, leaving 12 bases between. Per germline, CDR1 MGHDK and CDR2 SYGVNS. The CDR3 runs 15 residues. CDR3 DNA: TGTGCCAGCAGTGGACCTTGGGAGGCTAACTATGGCTACACCTTC. This codes for CASSGPWEANYGYTF.

The J gene is TRBJ1-3, the V gene TRBV18, with 8 bases matching TRBD1. V lost 3 bases, J lost 3 bases, and 4 bases stayed unmatched. The length of the CDR3 is 15 residues. The germline V gene has CDR1 KGHSH and CDR2 LQKENI. The CDR3 region has the DNA TGTGCCAGCTCACCTTCAGGGGGCTTTGGAAACACCATATATTTT. Residues: CASSPSGGFGNTIYF.

Turning to this clone: Other nucleotide sequences in the sample specify the same CDR3. The V call is TRBV30, the J call TRBJ2-7; a weak D match, TRBD1 (5 bases). V lost 5 bases and J 2 bases, leaving 10 bases between the germline ends. Per germline, CDR1 GTSNPN and CDR2 SVGIG (reference sequence). The CDR3 loop spans 12 amino acids. CDR3: CAWGQGTYEQYF. DNA for the CDR3: TGTGCCTGGGGGCAGGGTACCTACGAGCAGTACTTC.

This chain uses TRBV15 with TRBJ2-3; no reliable D call. Germline V lookup: CDR1 LNHNV, CDR2 YYDKDF (reference sequence). This CDR3 spans 17 amino acids. V was cut by 4 bases and J by 0 bases, with 17 bases left in between. Here the CDR3 DNA reads TGTGCCACCAGCATCCGATACCTCCCTGCTAGCACAGATACGCAGTATTTT. It is translated as CATSIRYLPASTDTQYF.

The chain is built from TRBV7-2 and TRBJ2-5; 7 bases fit TRBD2. The length of the CDR3 is 14 residues. Germline assignment: CDR1 SGHTA and CDR2 FQGNSA. The V and J ends lost 8 bases and 1 base, in that order; junction bases with no gene match: 7. The DNA of the CDR3 is TGTGCCAGCCGCCGCTCTAGCGGCCAAGAGACCCAGTACTTC. It is translated as CASRRSSGQETQYF.

V usage is TRBV28 and J usage is TRBJ2-1; TRBD2 matches 11 bases. Unmatched junction bases numbered 8, after V lost 5 bases and J lost 8 bases. CDR1 and CDR2 (germline): MDHEN, SYDVKM. The CDR3 extends over 15 amino acids. CDR3 coding DNA: TGTGCCAGCAGTCCCCTAGCGGGGGGTTTCCATGAGCAGTTCTTC. Encoded protein: CASSPLAGGFHEQFF.

V and J are TRBV30 and TRBJ1-2; D might be TRBD1 (5 bases). The CDR3 totals 15 residues. V lost 0 bases to trimming and J lost 7 bases, with 18 bases between them. CDR1 is GTSNPN and CDR2 is SVGIG in the germline V gene (reference sequence). The CDR3 loop reads CAWSVGQLVGTGYTF. The CDR3 bases are TGTGCCTGGAGTGTAGGGCAGCTAGTCGGGACTGGCTACACCTTC.

Here the CDR3 reads CASRRPGLAGVGSYNEQFF. The DNA of the CDR3 is TGTGCCAGCAGGCGACCGGGACTAGCGGGAGTCGGTTCCTACAATGAGCAGTTCTTC. This chain uses TRBV11-3 with TRBJ2-1, with TRBD2 matching over 14 bases. The CDR3 is made up of 19 amino acids. The germline V gene has CDR1 SGHNT and CDR2 YENEEA. Trimming cost V 6 bases and J 1 base; bases outside gene matches: 11.

Of note for this clone: This sample includes further DNA sequences coding for the same CDR3. The chain has TRBV19 and TRBJ1-3; D remains unclear. Germline assignment: CDR1 LNHDA and CDR2 SQIVND (reference sequence). Trimming stripped 4 bases from V and 1 base from J, with 2 bases between. The CDR3 has 12 residues. The CDR3 nucleotides read TGTGCCAGTAGTAGATCTGGAAACACCATATATTTT. Residues: CASSRSGNTIYF.

In its sample, this clone was seen once. The gene calls are TRBV10-3 and TRBJ1-5, with 7 nucleotides matching TRBD1. V shed 7 bases, J shed 4 bases, and the junction held 4 bases outside the gene matches. CDR1 is ENHRY and CDR2 is SYGVKD in the germline V gene. The CDR3 spans 13 residues. DNA of the CDR3: TGTGCCATCAACCGGGACAGTAATCAGCCCCAGCATTTT. Encoded protein: CAINRDSNQPQHF.

The genes are TRBV5-6 and TRBJ1-5; TRBD1 aligns across 7 bases. The ends lost 5 bases at V and 3 bases at J; junction bases unmatched: 11. This CDR3 contains 16 residues. The germline V gene has CDR1 SGHDT and CDR2 YYEEEE. CDR3 coding DNA: TGTGCCAGCAGTTTTAGGGAGGGGGCCTACAATCAGCCCCAGCATTTT. Residues: CASSFREGAYNQPQHF. Full variable domain (outside the CDR3, taken from reference TRBV5-6 and TRBJ1-5): DAGVTQSPTHLIKTRGQQVTLRCSPKSGHDTVSWYQQALGQGPQFIFQYYEEEERQRGNFPDRFSGHQFPNYSSELNVNALLLGDSALYLCASSFREGAYNQPQHFGDGTRLSIL.

In its sample, this clone was seen once. The V gene is TRBV12-5, the J gene TRBJ1-2, with D unresolved. Between the trimmed V and J ends, which lost 7 bases and 4 bases, there was a span of 22 bases. This CDR3 has 16 residues. CDR1 and CDR2 from the germline V gene are LGHNT and FRNRAP. CDR3 in DNA: TGTGCTAGTGCCAATACCCAAGGGCAGGTTGTCTATGGCTACACCTTC. Protein product: CASANTQGQVVYGYTF. Supplemented by reference TRBV12-5 and TRBJ1-2, the full variable domain reads DARVTQTPRHKVTEMGQEVTMRCQPILGHNTVFWYRQTMMQGLELLAYFRNRAPLDDSGMPKDRFSAEMPDATLATLKIQPSEPRDSAVYFCASANTQGQVVYGYTFGSGTRLTVV.